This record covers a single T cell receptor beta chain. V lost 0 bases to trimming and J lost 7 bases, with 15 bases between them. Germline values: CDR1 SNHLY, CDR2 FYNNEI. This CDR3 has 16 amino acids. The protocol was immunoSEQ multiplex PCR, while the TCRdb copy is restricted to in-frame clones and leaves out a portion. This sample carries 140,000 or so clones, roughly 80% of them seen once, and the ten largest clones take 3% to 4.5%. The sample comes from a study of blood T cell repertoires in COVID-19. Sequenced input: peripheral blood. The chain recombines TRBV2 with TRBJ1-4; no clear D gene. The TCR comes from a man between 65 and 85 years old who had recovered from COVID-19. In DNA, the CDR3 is TGTGCCAGCAGTGAAGCGCTTCTGGCCGCAGGTGAAAAACTGTTTTTT. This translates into CASSEALLAAGEKLFF.